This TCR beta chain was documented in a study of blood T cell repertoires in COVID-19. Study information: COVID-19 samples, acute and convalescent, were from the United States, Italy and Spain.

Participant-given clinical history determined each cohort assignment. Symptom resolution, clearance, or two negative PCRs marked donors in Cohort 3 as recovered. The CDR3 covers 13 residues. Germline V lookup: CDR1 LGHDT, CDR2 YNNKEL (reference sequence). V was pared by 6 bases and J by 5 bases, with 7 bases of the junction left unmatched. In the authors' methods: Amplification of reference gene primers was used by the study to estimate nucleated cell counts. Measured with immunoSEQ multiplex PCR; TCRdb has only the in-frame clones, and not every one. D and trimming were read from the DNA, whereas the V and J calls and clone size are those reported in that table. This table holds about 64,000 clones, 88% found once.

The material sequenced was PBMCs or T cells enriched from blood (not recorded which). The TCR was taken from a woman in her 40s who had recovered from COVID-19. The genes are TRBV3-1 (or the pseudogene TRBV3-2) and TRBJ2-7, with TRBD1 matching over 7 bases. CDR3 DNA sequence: TGTGCCAGCAGGAAGCAGGGGGAAAACGAGCAGTACTTC. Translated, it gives CASRKQGENEQYF.